This T cell receptor (beta chain) derives from a study of T cells expressing NK-cell markers. Turning to the study itself: One of the eight sequenced donors was seronegative, whereas the other seven were HCMV-seropositive.

CDR3 length equals 13 residues. Researchers built TCR beta cDNA using 5'RACE template switching with UMIs. One entry per CDR3 protein, without DNA, is what TCRdb gives after re-calling the 5' RACE reads. Its clone listing holds about 460,000 distinct CDR3 sequences. Regarding this clonotype: Its antigen is still unknown.

Study outcomes and limitations: Of CD8+ T cells, 1.0-7.0% belonged to dominant NKG2C+ clonotypes in several donors. The study found these clonotypes also leading the CD3+CD56-NKG2C+ fraction in a few donors.

The TCR comes from a woman aged 50 to 60 in good health. The V gene is TRBV12-3 or TRBV12-4, the J gene TRBJ1-1; TCRdb's D call of TRBD1 is untestable without DNA. Sequencing was done on a sample of blood T cells: a sorted CD56 or NKG2C T cell subset, CD4+ or CD8+ T cells, or bulk PBMC T cells (not recorded which). The CDR3 region is CASGQGQNTEAFF.